This is a list of T cell receptor beta chains from one sample in a study of control samples from healthy donors and cancer patients. Libraries were prepared by immunoSEQ multiplex PCR; TCRdb keeps only in-frame clonotypes and omits some of them. The table lists around 79,000 clones, more than 85% of them singletons. The sequenced material came from PBMCs. The source is a middle-aged woman with lung cancer. Both conserved end residues are part of each CDR3. The D gene is left open where the match is weak. Clone size appears in some rows only: once, few, many, or a class for an expanded clone.

j_call v_call clone_size d_call cdr3_aa cdr3_nt
TRBJ1-4 TRBV29-1 - TRBD1 CSAGDRTNEKLFF TGCAGCGCAGGGGACAGAACTAATGAAAAACTGTTTTTT
TRBJ2-1 TRBV5-1 - TRBD2 CASSLFGTSGGSPAYNEQFF TGCGCCAGCAGCTTGTTTGGGACTAGCGGGGGGTCGCCCGCCTACAATGAGCAGTTCTTC
TRBJ2-5 TRBV9 - - CASSVGRGRQETQYF TGTGCCAGCAGCGTAGGGCGGGGCAGACAAGAGACCCAGTACTTC
TRBJ2-1 TRBV6-6 once - CASSGGRTYNEQFF TGTGCCAGCAGCGGGGGGCGTACCTACAATGAGCAGTTCTTC
TRBJ2-7 TRBV11-2 - - CASGVGSSYEQYF TGTGCCAGCGGGGTCGGAAGCTCCTACGAGCAGTACTTC
TRBJ1-2 TRBV27 few - CASSLQHPQYGYTF TGTGCCAGCAGTCTTCAGCACCCACAATATGGCTACACCTTC
TRBJ1-5 TRBV28 - TRBD1 CASNGGGAGNQPQHF TGTGCCAGCAATGGAGGGGGCGCGGGCAATCAGCCCCAGCATTTT
TRBJ1-2 TRBV5-1 - - CASSLEQGWAYGYTF TGCGCCAGCAGCTTGGAGCAGGGCTGGGCCTATGGCTACACCTTC
TRBJ2-7 TRBV19 - TRBD2 CASSINSGDTYEQYF TGTGCCAGTAGTATAAATAGCGGGGATACCTACGAGCAGTACTTC
TRBJ2-7 TRBV7-6 - - CASSLGHLSYEQYF TGTGCCAGCAGCTTAGGGCACCTCTCCTACGAGCAGTACTTC
TRBJ1-4 TRBV28 - TRBD1 CASSPRQGADEKLFF TGTGCCAGCAGTCCCAGACAGGGGGCCGATGAAAAACTGTTTTTT